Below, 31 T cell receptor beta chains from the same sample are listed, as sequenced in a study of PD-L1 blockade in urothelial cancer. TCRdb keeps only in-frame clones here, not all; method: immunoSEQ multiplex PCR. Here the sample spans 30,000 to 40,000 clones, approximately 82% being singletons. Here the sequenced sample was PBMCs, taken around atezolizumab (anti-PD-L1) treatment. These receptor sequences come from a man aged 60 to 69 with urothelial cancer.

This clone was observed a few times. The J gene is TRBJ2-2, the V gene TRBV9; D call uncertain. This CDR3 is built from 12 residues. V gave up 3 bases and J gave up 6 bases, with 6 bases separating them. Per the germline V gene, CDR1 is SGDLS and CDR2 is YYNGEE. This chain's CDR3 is CASSESAGELFF. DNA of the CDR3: TGTGCCAGCAGCGAATCTGCCGGGGAGCTGTTTTTT.

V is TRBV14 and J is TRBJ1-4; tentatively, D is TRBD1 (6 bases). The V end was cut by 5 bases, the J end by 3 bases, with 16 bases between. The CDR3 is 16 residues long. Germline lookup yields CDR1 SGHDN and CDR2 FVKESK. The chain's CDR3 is CASSDRTALPNEKLFF. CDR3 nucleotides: TGTGCCAGCAGCGATCGGACAGCCCTTCCTAATGAAAAACTGTTTTTT.

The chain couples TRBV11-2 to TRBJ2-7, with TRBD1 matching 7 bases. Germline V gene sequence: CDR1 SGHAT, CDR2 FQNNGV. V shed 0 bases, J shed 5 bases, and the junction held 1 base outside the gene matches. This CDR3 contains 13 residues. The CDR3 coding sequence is TGTGCCAGCAGCTTAGATCAGGGGGACGAGCAGTACTTC. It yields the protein CASSLDQGDEQYF.

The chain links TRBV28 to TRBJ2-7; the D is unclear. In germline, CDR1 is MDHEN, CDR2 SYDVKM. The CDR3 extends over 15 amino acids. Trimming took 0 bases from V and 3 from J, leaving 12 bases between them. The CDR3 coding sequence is TGTGCCAGCAGTTTATGGCGGAACGGTAGCTACGAGCAGTACTTC. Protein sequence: CASSLWRNGSYEQYF.

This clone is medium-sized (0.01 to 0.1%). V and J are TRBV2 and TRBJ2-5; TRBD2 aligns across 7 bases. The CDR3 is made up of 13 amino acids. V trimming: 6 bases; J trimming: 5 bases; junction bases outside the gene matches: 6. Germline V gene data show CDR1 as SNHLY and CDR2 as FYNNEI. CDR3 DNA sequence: TGTGCCAGCAGGGCGGCGGGAGATGAGACCCAGTACTTC. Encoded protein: CASRAAGDETQYF.

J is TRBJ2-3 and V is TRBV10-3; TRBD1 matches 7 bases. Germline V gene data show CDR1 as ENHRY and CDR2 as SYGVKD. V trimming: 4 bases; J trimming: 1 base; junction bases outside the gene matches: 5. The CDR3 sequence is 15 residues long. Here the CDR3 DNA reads TGTGCCATCAGTGCCGCAGGGGGAGGCACAGATACGCAGTATTTT. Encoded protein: CAISAAGGGTDTQYF.

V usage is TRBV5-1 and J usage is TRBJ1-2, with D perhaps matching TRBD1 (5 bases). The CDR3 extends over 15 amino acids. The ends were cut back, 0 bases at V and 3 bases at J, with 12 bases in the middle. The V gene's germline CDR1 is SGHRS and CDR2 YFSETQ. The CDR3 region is CASSLEKGRDYGYTF. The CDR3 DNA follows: TGCGCCAGCAGCTTGGAGAAGGGGAGGGACTATGGCTACACCTTC.

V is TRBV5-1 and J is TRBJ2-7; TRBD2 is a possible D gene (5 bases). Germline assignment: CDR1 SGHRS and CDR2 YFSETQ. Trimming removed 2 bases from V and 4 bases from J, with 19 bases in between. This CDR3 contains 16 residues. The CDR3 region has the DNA TGCGCCAGCAGCTTCGGCCGTGGGGAACGGGAATACGAGCAGTACTTC. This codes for CASSFGRGEREYEQYF.

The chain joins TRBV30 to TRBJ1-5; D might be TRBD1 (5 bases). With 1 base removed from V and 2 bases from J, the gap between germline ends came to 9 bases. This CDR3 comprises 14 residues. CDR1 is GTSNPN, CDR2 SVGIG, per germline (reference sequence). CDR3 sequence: CAWSAGGGNQPQHF. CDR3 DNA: TGTGCCTGGAGTGCCGGAGGGGGCAATCAGCCCCAGCATTTT.

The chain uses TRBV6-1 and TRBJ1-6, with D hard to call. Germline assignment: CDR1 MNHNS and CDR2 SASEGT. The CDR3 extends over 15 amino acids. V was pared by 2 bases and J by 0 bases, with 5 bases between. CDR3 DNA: TGTGCCAGCAGTGAAAGGAGCTCCTATAATTCACCCCTCCACTTT. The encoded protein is CASSERSSYNSPLHF.

CDR3 sequence reads: CASSYLTGEQFF. The CDR3 coding sequence is TGTGCCAGCAGTTACTTGACGGGTGAGCAGTTCTTC. This chain connects TRBV6-5 to TRBJ2-1; D remains ambiguous. CDR1 is MNHEY, CDR2 SVGAGI, per germline. V was shortened by 1 base and J by 9 bases, with 7 bases between the two germline ends. The CDR3 is made up of 12 amino acids.

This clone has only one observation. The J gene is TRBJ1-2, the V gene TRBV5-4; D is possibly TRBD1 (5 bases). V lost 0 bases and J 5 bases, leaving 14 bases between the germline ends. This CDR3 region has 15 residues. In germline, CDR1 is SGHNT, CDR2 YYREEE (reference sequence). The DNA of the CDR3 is TGTGCCAGCAGCTTGGATAGACAGCTGATTTATGGCTACACCTTC. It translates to CASSLDRQLIYGYTF.

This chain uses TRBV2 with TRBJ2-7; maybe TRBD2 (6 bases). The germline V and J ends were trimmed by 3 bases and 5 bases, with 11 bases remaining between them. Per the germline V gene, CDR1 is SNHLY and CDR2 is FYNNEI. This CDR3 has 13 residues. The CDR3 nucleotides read TGTGCCAGCAGTGAGCAGGGACTCAACGAGCAGTACTTC. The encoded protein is CASSEQGLNEQYF.

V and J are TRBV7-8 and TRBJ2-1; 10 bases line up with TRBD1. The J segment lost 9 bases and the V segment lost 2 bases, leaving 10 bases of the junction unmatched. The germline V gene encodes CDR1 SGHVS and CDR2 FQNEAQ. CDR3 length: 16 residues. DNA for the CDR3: TGTGCCAGCAGCTTATCGACAGGGGGCTGGAGTTTTGAGCAGTTCTTC. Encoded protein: CASSLSTGGWSFEQFF.

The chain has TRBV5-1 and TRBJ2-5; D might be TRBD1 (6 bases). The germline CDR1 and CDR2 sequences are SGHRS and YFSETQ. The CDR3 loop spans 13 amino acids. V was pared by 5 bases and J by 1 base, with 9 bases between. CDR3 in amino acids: CASSVGAQETQYF. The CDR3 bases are TGCGCCAGCAGTGTGGGGGCCCAAGAGACCCAGTACTTC.

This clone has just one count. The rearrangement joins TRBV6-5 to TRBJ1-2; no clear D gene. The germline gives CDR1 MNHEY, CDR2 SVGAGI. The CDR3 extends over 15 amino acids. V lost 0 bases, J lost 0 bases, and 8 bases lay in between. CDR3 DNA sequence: TGTGCCAGCAGTTACTCGCCAGTTGCTAACTATGGCTACACCTTC. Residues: CASSYSPVANYGYTF.

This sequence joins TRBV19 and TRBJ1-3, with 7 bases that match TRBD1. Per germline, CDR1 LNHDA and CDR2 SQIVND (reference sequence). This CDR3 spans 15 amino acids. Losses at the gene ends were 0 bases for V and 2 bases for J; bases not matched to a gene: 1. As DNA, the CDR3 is TGTGCCAGTAGTATAGAGGGGACAGCTGGAAACACCATATATTTT. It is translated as CASSIEGTAGNTIYF.

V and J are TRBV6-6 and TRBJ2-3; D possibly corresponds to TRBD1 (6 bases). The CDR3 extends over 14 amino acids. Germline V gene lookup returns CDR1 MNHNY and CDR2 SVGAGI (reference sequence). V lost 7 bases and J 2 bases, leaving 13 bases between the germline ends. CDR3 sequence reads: CASTTLGATDTQYF. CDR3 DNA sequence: TGTGCCAGCACCACGTTGGGGGCCACAGATACGCAGTATTTT.

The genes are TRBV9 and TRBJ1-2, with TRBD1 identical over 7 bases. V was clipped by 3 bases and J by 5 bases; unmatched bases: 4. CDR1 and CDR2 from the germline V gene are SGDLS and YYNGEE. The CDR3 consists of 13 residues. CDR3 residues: CASSGGTAYGYTF. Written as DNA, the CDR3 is TGTGCCAGCAGCGGCGGGACAGCTTATGGCTACACCTTC.

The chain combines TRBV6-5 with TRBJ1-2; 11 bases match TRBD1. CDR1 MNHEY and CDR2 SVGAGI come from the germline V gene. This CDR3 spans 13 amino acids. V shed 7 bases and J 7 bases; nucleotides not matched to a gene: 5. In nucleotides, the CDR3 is TGTGCCAGCACCGGGACAGGGGGACGTGGCTACACCTTC. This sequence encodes CASTGTGGRGYTF.

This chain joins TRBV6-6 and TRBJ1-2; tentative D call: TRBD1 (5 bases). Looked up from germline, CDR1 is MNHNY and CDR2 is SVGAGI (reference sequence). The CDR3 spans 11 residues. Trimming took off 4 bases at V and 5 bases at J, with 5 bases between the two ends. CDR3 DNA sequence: TGTGCCAGCAGTTCAGGGTATGGCTACACCTTC. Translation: CASSSGYGYTF.

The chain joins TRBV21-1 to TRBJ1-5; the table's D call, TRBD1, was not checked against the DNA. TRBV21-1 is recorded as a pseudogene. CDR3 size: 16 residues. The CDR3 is CASSNSGQGGNQPQHF. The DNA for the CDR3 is TGTGCCAGCAGCAATAGTGGGCAGGGTGGCAATCAGCCCCAGCATTTT.

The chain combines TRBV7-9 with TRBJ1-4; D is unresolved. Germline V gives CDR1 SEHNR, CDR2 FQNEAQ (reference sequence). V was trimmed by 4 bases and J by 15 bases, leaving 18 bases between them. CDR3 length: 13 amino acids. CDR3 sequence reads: CASSSGESRGLFF. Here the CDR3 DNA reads TGTGCCAGCAGCTCCGGGGAGAGCCGAGGGTTGTTTTTT.

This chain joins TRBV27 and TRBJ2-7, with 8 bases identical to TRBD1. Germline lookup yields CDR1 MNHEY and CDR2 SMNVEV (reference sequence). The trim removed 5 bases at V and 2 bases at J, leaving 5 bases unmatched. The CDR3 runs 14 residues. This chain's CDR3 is CASSIQQGAYEQYF. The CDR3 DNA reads TGTGCCAGCAGTATCCAACAGGGGGCCTACGAGCAGTACTTC.

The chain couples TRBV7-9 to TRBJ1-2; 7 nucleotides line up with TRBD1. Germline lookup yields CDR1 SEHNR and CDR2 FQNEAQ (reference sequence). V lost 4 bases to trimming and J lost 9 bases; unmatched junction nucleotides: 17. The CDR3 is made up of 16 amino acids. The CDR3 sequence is CASSSPAGTAIGSYTF. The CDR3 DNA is TGTGCCAGCAGCTCCCCGGCCGGGACAGCCATAGGAAGCTACACCTTC.

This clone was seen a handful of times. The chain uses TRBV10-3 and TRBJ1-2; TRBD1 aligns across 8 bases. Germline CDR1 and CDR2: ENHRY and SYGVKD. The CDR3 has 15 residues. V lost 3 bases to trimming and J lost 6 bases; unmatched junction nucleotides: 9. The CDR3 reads CAISDSGQGRDGYTF. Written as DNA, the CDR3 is TGTGCCATCAGTGATTCTGGACAGGGAAGAGATGGCTACACCTTC.

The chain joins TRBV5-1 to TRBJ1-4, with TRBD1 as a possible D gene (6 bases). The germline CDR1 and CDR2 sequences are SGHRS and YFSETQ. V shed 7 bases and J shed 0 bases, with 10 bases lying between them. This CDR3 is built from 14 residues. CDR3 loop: CASRTGPTNEKLFF. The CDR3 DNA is TGCGCCAGCCGCACAGGGCCAACTAATGAAAAACTGTTTTTT.

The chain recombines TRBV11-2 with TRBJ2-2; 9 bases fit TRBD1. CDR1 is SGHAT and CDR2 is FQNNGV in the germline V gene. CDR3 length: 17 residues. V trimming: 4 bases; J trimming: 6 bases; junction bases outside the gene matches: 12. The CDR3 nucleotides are TGTGCCAGCAGCTCATCATACGGACAGGGGATTCCCGGGGAGCTGTTTTTT. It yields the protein CASSSSYGQGIPGELFF.

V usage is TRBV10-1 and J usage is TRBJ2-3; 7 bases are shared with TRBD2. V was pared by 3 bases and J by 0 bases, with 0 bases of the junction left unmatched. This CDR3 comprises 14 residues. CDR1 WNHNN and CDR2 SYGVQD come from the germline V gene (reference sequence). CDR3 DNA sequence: TGCGCCAGCAGTGACGGGGGGAGCACAGATACGCAGTATTTT. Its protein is CASSDGGSTDTQYF.

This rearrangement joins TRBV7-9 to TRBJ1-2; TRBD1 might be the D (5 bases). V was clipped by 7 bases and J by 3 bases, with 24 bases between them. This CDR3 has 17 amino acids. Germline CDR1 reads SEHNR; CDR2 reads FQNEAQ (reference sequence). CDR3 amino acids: CASIHIPGPPGDYGYTF. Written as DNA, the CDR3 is TGTGCCAGCATCCACATCCCGGGTCCCCCGGGGGACTATGGCTACACCTTC.

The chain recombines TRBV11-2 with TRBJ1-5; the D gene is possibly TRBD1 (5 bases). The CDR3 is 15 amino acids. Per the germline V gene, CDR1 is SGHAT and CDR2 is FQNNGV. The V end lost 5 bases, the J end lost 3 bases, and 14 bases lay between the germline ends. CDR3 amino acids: CASSLGGGFNQPQHF. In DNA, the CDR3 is TGTGCCAGCAGCCTCGGGGGGGGGTTCAATCAGCCCCAGCATTTT.